This T cell receptor (beta chain) was found in a study of T cell responses to AZD1222 COVID-19 vaccine. Study-wide background: Second doses at about 4 or about 12 weeks were pooled.

The CDR3 is 14 residues long. Germline CDR1 and CDR2: SNHLY and FYNNEI. The V end lost 2 bases, the J end lost 4 bases, and 12 bases lay between the germline ends. This clone was observed once. Its antigen is not known. Study-wide findings and caveats: Baseline seropositivity characterized only a handful of AZD1222 recipients. Vaccine-associated CD4 TCRs spanned spike, dominant at 160-218 and 743-854. White British donors predominated, females outnumbered males, and clonal diversity was possibly underestimated.

Profiling relied on immunoSEQ multiplex PCR, and the TCRdb table lists in-frame clones only, not all of them. The data contain about 100,000 clones, about 88% of them singletons. The chain uses TRBV2 and TRBJ2-7, with a weak D call TRBD2 (6 bases). The sequence was obtained from an adult in good health. Specimen: peripheral blood, collected on day 0 of AZD1222 vaccination. For the CDR3, the DNA is TGTGCCAGCAGTGAACTCGGGGGAGGATACGAGCAGTACTTC. As protein: CASSELGGGYEQYF. Full variable domain (remainder filled in from reference TRBV2 and TRBJ2-7): EPEVTQTPSHQVTQMGQEVILRCVPISNHLYFYWYRQILGQKVEFLVSFYNNEISEKSEIFDDQFSVERPDGSNFTLKIRSTKLEDSAMYFCASSELGGGYEQYFGPGTRLTVT.